The 30 T cell receptor beta chains below come from one sample, sequenced in a study of regulatory T cells in long-lasting Graves disease. Arm-PCR with iRepertoire HTBI primers amplified the CDR3 regions for these TCR beta libraries. TCRdb fed the multiplex PCR reads into MiXCR, producing one record per CDR3 protein. This table holds about 360,000 distinct CDR3 sequences, roughly 15% found once. Time point indicated: newly diagnosed GD, antithyroid drugs for less than 3 months. Scientists built the TCR library using RNA that was extracted from PBMCs. This sample was shared with a second study, whose subject was T cells in Graves' hyperthyroidism and ophthalmopathy.

The sample in question was peripheral blood mononuclear cells (PBMCs), obtained at new diagnosis, from a patient treated with antithyroid drugs. These TCRs come from a woman aged 18-29 years with Graves disease.

This clonotype appeared a few times. This chain joins TRBV5-4 and TRBJ2-1; D is possibly TRBD1 (7 bases). The ends were cut back, 9 bases at V and 7 bases at J, with 20 bases in the middle. Germline V gives CDR1 SGHNT, CDR2 YYREEE (reference sequence). This CDR3 spans 14 amino acids. CDR3: CATGPTGTLNEQFF. CDR3 DNA: TGTGCCACTGGACCGACAGGGACTTTGAATGAGCAGTTCTTC.

This clonotype was counted many times. This chain links TRBV28 with TRBJ1-2, with D perhaps TRBD1 (5 bases). Germline CDR1 reads MDHEN; CDR2 reads SYDVKM. The CDR3 sequence is 13 residues long. The V end was cut by 6 bases, the J end by 5 bases, with 13 bases between. The DNA for the CDR3 is TGTGCCAGCAGACGCGAGGGGTTATATGGCTACACCTTC. It codes for CASRREGLYGYTF.

This clonotype appeared once. The rearrangement links TRBV28 to TRBJ2-2; unclear D gene. The CDR3 loop spans 13 amino acids. The V end lost 5 bases, the J end lost 6 bases, and 10 bases lay between the germline ends. Germline V gene lookup returns CDR1 MDHEN and CDR2 SYDVKM. The CDR3 nucleotides read TGTGCCAGCAGTCTCAGTTCCCCCGGGGAGCTGTTTTTT. Protein product: CASSLSSPGELFF.

This clonotype was picked up many times. This chain links TRBV5-6 with TRBJ1-6; D may be TRBD1 (5 bases). This CDR3 is 17 amino acids long. Trimming took 0 bases from V and 0 from J, leaving 10 bases between them. Germline values: CDR1 SGHDT, CDR2 YYEEEE. CDR3 amino acids: CASSLDRLSSYNSPLHF. CDR3 sequence (DNA): TGTGCCAGCAGCTTGGACAGGCTGAGCTCCTATAATTCACCCCTCCACTTT.

Ten or more counts support this clonotype. This sequence joins TRBV7-2 and TRBJ2-7, with 8 bases that match TRBD1. Per germline, CDR1 SGHTA and CDR2 FQGNSA. J lost 2 bases, V lost 3 bases, and 3 bases had no gene match. The CDR3 is 14 residues long. For the CDR3, the DNA is TGTGCCAGCAGCTTTGGACAGGGTACCTACGAGCAGTACTTC. This sequence encodes CASSFGQGTYEQYF.

This rearrangement joins TRBV6-5 to TRBJ1-6; a possible D gene is TRBD1 (5 bases). The CDR3 is 13 residues long. The germline V gene has CDR1 MNHEY and CDR2 SVGAGI. V dropped 0 bases and J dropped 8 bases, with 5 bases sitting between them. The CDR3 here is CASSYSRDSPLHF. The CDR3 nucleotides read TGTGCCAGCAGTTACTCCAGGGATTCACCCCTCCACTTT.

This clonotype was observed many times. The CDR3 is CASSLDLRLAGERETQYF. In DNA form, the CDR3 reads TGTGCCAGCAGCTTAGATTTAAGGCTAGCGGGAGAGAGAGAGACCCAGTACTTC. The J gene is TRBJ2-5, the V gene TRBV11-2, with TRBD2 matching 10 bases. Per the germline V gene, CDR1 is SGHAT and CDR2 is FQNNGV. V shed 0 bases, J shed 4 bases, and the junction held 11 bases outside the gene matches. The CDR3 is 18 amino acids.

This clonotype was seen repeatedly, ten times or more. V is TRBV20-1 and J is TRBJ2-3, with 9 bases aligning to TRBD2. This CDR3 is built from 15 residues. The V gene's germline CDR1 is DFQATT and CDR2 SNEGSKA (reference sequence). Trimming removed 6 bases from V and 0 bases from J; junction bases left unmatched: 7. CDR3 DNA: TGCAGTGCCCTCCGAACTAGCGGGAGCACAGATACGCAGTATTTT. It translates to CSALRTSGSTDTQYF.

As regards this clonotype: This sequence may be a read error, since a much larger clone differs from it by one base. The chain combines TRBV27 with TRBJ2-4; possibly TRBD2 for D (5 bases). Deletions cut 6 bases from V and 6 bases from J, with 21 bases between. Germline V gives CDR1 MNHEY, CDR2 SMNVEV (reference sequence). The CDR3 has 16 residues. The CDR3 DNA reads as TGTGCCAGCAGCAAGTTCGCGGAAACACGGGGAAACATTCAGTACTTC. This gives the protein CASSKFAETRGNIQYF.

This chain connects TRBV19 to TRBJ2-2; 8 bases line up with TRBD2. V shed 4 bases and J 4 bases; nucleotides not matched to a gene: 8. Germline V CDR1 and CDR2: LNHDA, SQIVND (reference sequence). This CDR3 has 16 amino acids. This CDR3 is CASSTVGTSGTGELFF. The CDR3 DNA reads as TGTGCCAGTAGTACAGTCGGAACTAGCGGCACCGGGGAGCTGTTTTTT.

This clonotype was observed at least ten times. V gene TRBV18 combines with J gene TRBJ1-1, with 12 bases aligning to TRBD1. The CDR3 is 18 residues long. The junction had 12 bases not matched to a gene; V was cut back by 3 bases and J by 4 bases. Germline V CDR1 and CDR2: KGHSH, LQKENI. The DNA for the CDR3 is TGTGCCAGCTCACCCCGGGACAGGGGGCGAGTTACCGGCACTGAAGCTTTCTTT. The encoded protein is CASSPRDRGRVTGTEAFF.

At least ten counts were recorded for this clonotype. J is TRBJ1-2 and V is TRBV6-1; D is unclear. In germline, CDR1 is MNHNS, CDR2 SASEGT. This CDR3 contains 15 residues. Trimming cost V 6 bases and J 0 bases, with 14 bases left between them. The CDR3 DNA is TGTGCCAGCAGGGGAGTGGACGGAGCTAACTATGGCTACACCTTC. This encodes CASRGVDGANYGYTF.

This clonotype appeared a few times. This chain joins TRBV5-1 and TRBJ2-7; D is unresolved. V shed 1 base and J shed 4 bases, with 12 bases lying between them. The CDR3 runs 14 residues. Per the germline V gene, CDR1 is SGHRS and CDR2 is YFSETQ. In DNA form, the CDR3 reads TGCGCCAGCAGCTTGAATTCGGGCATTTACGAGCAGTACTTC. It codes for CASSLNSGIYEQYF.

This clonotype has a count of ten or more. CDR3: CSARDGDRLQETQYF. The CDR3 DNA reads as TGCAGTGCTAGAGATGGGGACCGGCTCCAAGAGACCCAGTACTTC. The rearrangement uses TRBV20-1 and TRBJ2-5; D is tentatively TRBD1 or TRBD2 (5 bases each). Germline V gene data show CDR1 as DFQATT and CDR2 as SNEGSKA (reference sequence). This CDR3 spans 15 amino acids. Deletions cut 0 bases from V and 1 base from J, with 12 bases between.

The gene calls are TRBV19 and TRBJ2-7; possible D gene TRBD2, 6 bases. Germline-derived CDR1 and CDR2 are LNHDA and SQIVND (reference sequence). This CDR3 comprises 14 residues. Trimming shortened V by 5 bases and J by 5 bases, and 16 bases separated the two germline ends. DNA of the CDR3: TGTGCCAGTAGTGTGCGGGGAACGAGCCACGAGCAGTACTTC. This sequence encodes CASSVRGTSHEQYF.

This clonotype was seen many times. This sequence joins TRBV12-3 or TRBV12-4 and TRBJ1-1; D is perhaps TRBD1 (5 bases). There are 14 residues in the CDR3. The V and J ends lost 6 bases and 1 base respectively, with 12 bases between them. CDR3 in DNA: TGTGCCAGCAGGAGAGCGGGGGGGAACACTGAAGCTTTCTTT. Encoded protein: CASRRAGGNTEAFF.

V is TRBV18 and J is TRBJ1-2, with 7 nucleotides matching TRBD1. Germline CDR1 and CDR2: KGHSH and LQKENI. The CDR3 is 14 amino acids. The CDR3 reads CARSRIQGPLNCTF. In DNA, the CDR3 is TGTGCGAGGTCACGAATACAGGGGCCGCTAAACTGCACCTTC.

This clonotype was detected a few times. The chain joins TRBV19 to TRBJ1-5, with TRBD1 as a possible D gene (5 bases). The CDR3 is 14 amino acids. Germline CDR1 reads LNHDA; CDR2 reads SQIVND (reference sequence). Trimming removed 2 bases at V and 6 bases at J, with 11 bases between. CDR3 in amino acids: CASSITAGPQPQHF. DNA of the CDR3: TGTGCCAGTAGTATAACGGCAGGGCCTCAGCCCCAGCATTTT.

This clonotype was observed a few times. The genes are TRBV4-1 and TRBJ2-7, with D uncertain. The CDR3 runs to 13 residues. Trimming took 0 bases from V and 5 from J, leaving 8 bases between them. Germline CDR1 is MGHRA and CDR2 is YSYEKL. The CDR3, as DNA: TGCGCCAGCAGCCAAGAGGATAACGACGAGCAGTACTTC. It encodes CASSQEDNDEQYF.

A note on this clonotype: This could be a read error, since a much larger clone is one nucleotide away. This chain connects TRBV9 to TRBJ1-6, with TRBD1 matching over 9 bases. The CDR3 is 16 amino acids. Germline values: CDR1 SGDLS, CDR2 YYNGEE. The J segment lost 0 bases and the V segment lost 4 bases, leaving 2 bases of the junction unmatched. The CDR3 protein is CASSPGQGSYNSPLHF. CDR3 nucleotides: TGTGCCAGCAGCCCGGGACAGGGCTCCTATAATTCACCCCTCCACTTT.

This clonotype was seen a few times. The rearrangement uses TRBV5-5 and TRBJ1-2; D uncertain. V was pared by 1 base and J by 5 bases, with 15 bases between. The CDR3 is made up of 15 amino acids. The germline gives CDR1 SGHKS, CDR2 YYEKEE (reference sequence). The CDR3: CASSLSGGKPYGYTF. CDR3 coding DNA: TGTGCCAGCAGCTTGTCGGGAGGGAAGCCTTATGGCTACACCTTC.

Turning to this clonotype: Compared with germline, one end of the junction differs, possibly owing to a read error. This chain links TRBV4-1 with TRBJ1-2, with D perhaps TRBD1 (6 bases). Germline CDR1 and CDR2: MGHRA and YSYEKL. This CDR3 comprises 17 residues. The CDR3 DNA reads as TGCGCCAGCAGCCAAACCACTCTGGGACAAGCTAACTATGACTACACCTTC. Its translation is CASSQTTLGQANYDYTF.

The table lists this clonotype with a few counts. This sequence joins TRBV4-1 and TRBJ2-7; TRBD2 is a possible D gene (5 bases). Per the germline V gene, CDR1 is MGHRA and CDR2 is YSYEKL. Trimming pared 4 bases from V and 2 bases from J, leaving 12 bases between. This CDR3 is built from 14 residues. In DNA form, the CDR3 reads TGCGCCAGCAGCCCGTACCGGGATCCCTACGAGCAGTACTTC. Its translation: CASSPYRDPYEQYF.

The table lists this clonotype with a few counts. J is TRBJ2-5 and V is TRBV12-3 or TRBV12-4, with TRBD2 identical over 15 bases. J was trimmed by 7 bases and V by 4 bases; bases with no gene match: 10. The CDR3 runs to 17 residues. In DNA, the CDR3 is TGTGCCAGCAGTTCCGGACTAGCGGGAGGGAGGGGGGGGACCCAGTACTTC. Residues: CASSSGLAGGRGGTQYF.

This clonotype was observed many times. The V gene is TRBV14, the J gene TRBJ2-7; 8 nucleotides align to TRBD2. This CDR3 contains 15 residues. The germline CDR1 and CDR2 sequences are SGHDN and FVKESK. The junction had 6 bases not matched to a gene; V was cut back by 0 bases and J by 5 bases. The CDR3 is CASSQDLSGSNEQYF. As DNA, the CDR3 is TGTGCCAGCAGCCAAGATTTAAGCGGGAGTAACGAGCAGTACTTC. The complete variable domain, with remaining parts taken from reference TRBV14 and TRBJ2-7, reads EAGVTQFPSHSVIEKGQTVTLRCDPISGHDNLYWYRRVMGKEIKFLLHFVKESKQDESGMPNNRFLAERTGGTYSTLKVQPAELEDSGVYFCASSQDLSGSNEQYFGPGTRLTVT.

This sequence joins TRBV19 and TRBJ2-1; the match to TRBD1 covers 8 bases. J was trimmed by 2 bases and V by 4 bases; bases with no gene match: 1. This CDR3 region has 14 residues. Germline CDR1 and CDR2: LNHDA and SQIVND (reference sequence). CDR3 sequence: CASSRTGTYNEQFF. CDR3 nucleotide sequence: TGTGCCAGTAGTAGGACAGGGACCTACAATGAGCAGTTCTTC.

CDR3 protein: CASRPPGRSYEQYF. In DNA form, the CDR3 reads TGTGCCAGCAGGCCTCCCGGGAGATCCTACGAGCAGTACTTC. The chain links TRBV6-1 to TRBJ2-7; TRBD2 might be the D (6 bases). Germline V gene data show CDR1 as MNHNS and CDR2 as SASEGT. The CDR3 has 14 residues. V gave up 6 bases and J gave up 1 base, with 13 bases separating them.

This clonotype was picked up many times. The chain carries TRBV20-1 and TRBJ2-1; 8 bases are a match to TRBD2. The CDR3 covers 16 residues. The germline V gene encodes CDR1 DFQATT and CDR2 SNEGSKA (reference sequence). The V gene end was trimmed by 3 bases and the J gene end by 0 bases; junction bases not matched to a gene: 7. CDR3 loop: CSARFREGYSYNEQFF. Written as DNA, the CDR3 is TGCAGTGCTAGGTTTCGGGAGGGCTACTCCTACAATGAGCAGTTCTTC.

This clonotype was counted between two and nine times. A read error is possible here, since a much larger clone lies one base away. The CDR3 region is CASSLERQSNERFF. The CDR3 nucleotides are TGTGCCAGCAGCTTGGAGCGACAGAGCAATGAGCGGTTCTTC. The chain combines TRBV11-2 with TRBJ2-1, with D possibly TRBD1 on 5 matching bases. From germline, CDR1 is SGHAT and CDR2 FQNNGV. This CDR3 is built from 14 residues. The full variable domain, in which reference TRBV11-2 and TRBJ2-1 provide the parts outside the CDR3, is EAGVAQSPRYKIIEKRQSVAFWCNPISGHATLYWYQQILGQGPKLLIQFQNNGVVDDSQLPKDRFSAERLKGVDSTLKIQPAKLEDSAVYLCASSLERQSNERFFGPGTRLTVL.

This sequence joins TRBV7-9 and TRBJ1-1; the D is unclear. Germline CDR1 is SEHNR and CDR2 is FQNEAQ (reference sequence). The V and J ends lost 5 bases and 1 base respectively, with 11 bases between them. The length of the CDR3 is 14 residues. The CDR3 loop reads CASSKTWPNTEAFF. CDR3 bases: TGTGCCAGCAGCAAGACATGGCCGAACACTGAAGCTTTCTTT.